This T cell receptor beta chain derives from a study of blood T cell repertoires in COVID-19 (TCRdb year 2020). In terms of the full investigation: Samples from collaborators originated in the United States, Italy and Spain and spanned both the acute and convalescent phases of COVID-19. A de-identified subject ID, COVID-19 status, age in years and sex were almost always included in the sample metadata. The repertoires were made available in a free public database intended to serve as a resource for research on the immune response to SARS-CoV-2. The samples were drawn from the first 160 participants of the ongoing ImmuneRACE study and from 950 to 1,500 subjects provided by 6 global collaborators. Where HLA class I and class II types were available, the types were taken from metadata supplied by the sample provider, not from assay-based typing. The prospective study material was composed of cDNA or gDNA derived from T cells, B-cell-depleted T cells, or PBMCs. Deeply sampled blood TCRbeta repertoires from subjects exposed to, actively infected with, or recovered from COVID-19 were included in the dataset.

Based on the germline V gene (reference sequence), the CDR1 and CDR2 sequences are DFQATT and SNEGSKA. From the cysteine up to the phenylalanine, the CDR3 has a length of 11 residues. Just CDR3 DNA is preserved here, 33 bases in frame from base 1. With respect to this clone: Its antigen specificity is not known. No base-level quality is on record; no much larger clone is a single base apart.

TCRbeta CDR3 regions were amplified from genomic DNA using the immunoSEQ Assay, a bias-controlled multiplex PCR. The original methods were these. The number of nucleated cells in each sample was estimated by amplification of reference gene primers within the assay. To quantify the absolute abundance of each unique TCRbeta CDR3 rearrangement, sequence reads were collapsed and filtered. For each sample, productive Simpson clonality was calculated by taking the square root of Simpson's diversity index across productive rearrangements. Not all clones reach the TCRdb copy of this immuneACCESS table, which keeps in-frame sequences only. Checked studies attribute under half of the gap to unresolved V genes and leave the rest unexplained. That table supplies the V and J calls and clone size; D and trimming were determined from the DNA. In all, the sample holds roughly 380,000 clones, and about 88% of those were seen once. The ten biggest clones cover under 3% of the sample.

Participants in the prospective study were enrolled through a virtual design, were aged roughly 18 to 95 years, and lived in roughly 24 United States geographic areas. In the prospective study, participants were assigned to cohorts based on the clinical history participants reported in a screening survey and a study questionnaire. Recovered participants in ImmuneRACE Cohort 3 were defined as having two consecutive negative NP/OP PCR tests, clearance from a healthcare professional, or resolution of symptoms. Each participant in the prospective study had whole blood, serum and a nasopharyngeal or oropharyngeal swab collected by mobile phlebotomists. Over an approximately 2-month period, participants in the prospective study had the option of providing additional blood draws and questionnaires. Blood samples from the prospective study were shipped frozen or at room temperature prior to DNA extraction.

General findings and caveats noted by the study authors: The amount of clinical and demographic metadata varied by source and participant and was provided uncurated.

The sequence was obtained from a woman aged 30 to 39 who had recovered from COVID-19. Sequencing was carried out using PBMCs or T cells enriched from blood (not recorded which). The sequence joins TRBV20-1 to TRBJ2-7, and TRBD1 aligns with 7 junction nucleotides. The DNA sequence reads TGCACCGGGACAGACTACTACGAGCAGTACTTC. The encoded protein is CTGTDYYEQYF.